This T cell receptor beta chain was captured in a study of cytomegalovirus exposure and HLA in healthy donors. Study as a whole: Previous work identified 120 million or so unique TCR beta sequences from roughly 180 million T cells. Whole-study findings and limits: Later analysis indicated greater clonal expansion among HLA-associated TCR beta chains than among equally common other chains. Accurate HLA-A and HLA-B prediction from TCR beta sequences was reported for most subjects.

PCR involved 60 Vbeta and 13 Jbeta primers. The protocol was immunoSEQ multiplex PCR, while the TCRdb copy is restricted to in-frame clones and leaves out a portion. The repertoire has about 180,000 clones, around four fifths of them found once; the top ten carry over 1.1%. Between the trimmed V and J ends, which lost 2 bases and 1 base, there was a span of 8 bases. Germline CDR1 and CDR2: MNHNY and SVGAGI (reference sequence). The CDR3 sequence is 14 residues long. A remark on this clone: The antigen is not known.

The rearrangement uses TRBV6-6 and TRBJ2-5; possibly TRBD1 for D (6 bases). What was sequenced was PBMCs. The sequence was obtained from a man between 18 and 29 years old in good health and CMV-seronegative. The CDR3 here is CASSYTQGQETQYF. The CDR3 DNA follows: TGTGCCAGCAGTTACACACAGGGCCAAGAGACCCAGTACTTC.